Listed below are T cell receptor beta chains from one sample, sequenced in a study of identical twins. TCRdb called the 5' RACE reads again in MiXCR, with one record for every CDR3 protein. The sample has around 650,000 distinct CDR3 sequences, about 7% seen once; the top ten hold 1.6%. The sample was also reused in another study, on yellow fever vaccine responses in identical twins.

The material sequenced was PBMCs. The origin of the receptors is a woman in her late teens or twenties in good health. CDR3s include the opening cysteine and the closing phenylalanine or tryptophan. The D gene is left open where the match is weak. Clone size appears in some rows only: once, few, many, or a class for an expanded clone.

>TRBV5-6|few|NA|TRBJ2-3
TGTGCCAGCAGCGACGGACCGAAGTACACAGATACGCAGTATTTT
CASSDGPKYTDTQYF
>TRBV12-3/TRBV12-4|many|NA|TRBJ2-1
TGTGCCAGCAACAAGGGGGTCTCCTACAATGAGCAGTTCTTC
CASNKGVSYNEQFF
>TRBV9|few|TRBD2|TRBJ2-1
TGTGCCAGCAGCGTATCACCGGGAGGCTCCTACAATGAGCAGTTCTTC
CASSVSPGGSYNEQFF
>TRBV29-1|NA|NA|TRBJ1-1
TGCAGCGTTGTGGGGCGGTACAGGAACACTGAAGCTTTCTTT
CSVVGRYRNTEAFF
>TRBV12-3/TRBV12-4|many|NA|TRBJ2-1
TGTGCCAGCAGTGGTGGTCCAGGGAGTAGCGGATGGGACAATGAGCAGTTCTTC
CASSGGPGSSGWDNEQFF
>TRBV10-3|many|NA|TRBJ1-3
TGTGCCATGTCGGCCTCTGGAAACACCATATATTTT
CAMSASGNTIYF
>TRBV7-2|few|NA|TRBJ2-1
TGTGCCAGCAGCCCCGAAAGCTTCTACAATGAGCAGTTCTTC
CASSPESFYNEQFF
>TRBV10-3|many|TRBD2|TRBJ2-1
TGTGCCATCAGTGAGTCTTCGGGAGGGCCCCGCGGTGAGCAGTTCTTC
CAISESSGGPRGEQFF
>TRBV25-1|many|NA|TRBJ2-7
TGTGCCAGCAGTGATCGAGAGAGCTCCTACGAGCAGTACTTC
CASSDRESSYEQYF
>TRBV4-1|few|TRBD1|TRBJ1-5
TGCGCCAGCAGCCCACAGGGGGCGAGTCAGCCCCAGCATTTT
CASSPQGASQPQHF
>TRBV5-1|many|TRBD2|TRBJ2-1
TGCGCCAGCAGACAGGGACTAGCGGGGGCTAATGAGCAGTTCTTC
CASRQGLAGANEQFF
>TRBV18|NA|NA|TRBJ2-7
TGTGCCAGCTCACCCGACAGAAGTAGCTACGAGCAGTACTTC
CASSPDRSSYEQYF
>TRBV12-3/TRBV12-4|many|NA|TRBJ2-7
TGTGCCAGCAGCCTGGGCTCCGACGAGCAGTACTTC
CASSLGSDEQYF
>TRBV5-1|NA|NA|TRBJ2-3
TGCGCCAGCAGCTACAGGGATGGGAGCACAGATACGCAGTATTTT
CASSYRDGSTDTQYF
>TRBV28|few|NA|TRBJ2-1
TGTGCCAGCACCCTCCGACCCCGGGGAGTATACAATGAGCAGTTCTTC
CASTLRPRGVYNEQFF